This TCR beta chain was captured in a study of T cells in Graves' hyperthyroidism and ophthalmopathy (dated by TCRdb to between 2019 and 2020). In terms of the full investigation: Peripheral blood was sampled at the time of initial diagnosis, prior to any treatment. A discovery cohort of about 96 patients, fewer than 50 with Graves' ophthalmopathy and approximately 60 with stable Graves' hyperthyroidism, was used to find distinguishing TCR V-J signatures. An independent validation cohort of under 20 hyperthyroidism patients and approximately 17 patients who later progressed to ophthalmopathy tested prospective prediction of ophthalmopathy. For training and testing, the roughly 100 patients in the discovery cohort were randomly divided in a 7:3 ratio. In addition, the study compared T-cell repertoires in thyroid tissue and in blood from about six Graves' hyperthyroidism patients. Following sampling, methimazole starting at 30 mg daily was given to hyperthyroidism patients, and high-dose intravenous methylprednisolone was given to ophthalmopathy patients. The paper reports TCR Vbeta CDR3 sequencing of about 140 peripheral blood samples: around 45 ophthalmopathy, over 70 hyperthyroidism and approximately 17 progressor patients. On the study overall, not on this receptor specifically: During validation, the model predicted progression to ophthalmopathy a median of roughly six months ahead of onset, with 70.59% sensitivity and 72.22% specificity. Blood samples also contained most of the expanded thyroid clonotypes (frequency above 0.001), which suggests that blood repertoires may reflect thyroid immune responses. A model built on a 13 V-J signature distinguished ophthalmopathy from stable hyperthyroidism, reaching around 87% sensitivity and about 81% specificity in cross-validation and 80%/75% in testing. No statistical method was used to fix the sample size in advance, and group allocation was not hidden from the investigators.

The CDR3 measures 14 amino acids from cysteine to phenylalanine. Only CDR3 DNA remains: 42 bases, in frame from the first base. Trimming takes 8 bases from V and 0 bases from J, and the germline ends sit 13 bases apart. Based on the germline V gene, the CDR1 and CDR2 sequences are WSHSY and SAAADI. By sample share, this clonotype is medium-sized (0.01 to 0.1%). No cognate antigen has been identified for it. No base qualities exist here, and no much larger clone lies one base off it. Moderately to severely active disease, a Clinical Activity Score of at least 3, a NOSPECS grade of at least 4, and a duration under 3 months were present in ophthalmopathy patients. Any patient with an uncontrolled infection, another autoimmune disease, pregnancy or lactation was excluded. Diagnoses were established on the basis of clinical symptoms, serum thyroxine and TRAb, thyroid ultrasound, and orbital computed tomography. PBMCs were isolated from approximately 10 ml of fresh peripheral blood by Ficoll-Paque density gradient centrifugation. Total RNA was extracted using Trizol reagent, and RNA quality was assessed on an Agilent 2100 Bioanalyzer.

Amplification of TCR beta CDR3 regions was carried out from RNA transcripts. The first round of RT-PCR for the TCR CDR3 was performed with the HTBI primer set and the Qiagen OneStep RT-PCR kit. Libraries were constructed in a second round of multiplex PCR, after which size selection and purification were carried out. The libraries were sequenced on an Illumina HiSeq2000 using paired-end 100 bp reads. In the source study's methods: Raw data were processed with SOAPnuke, discarding reads with adapters, uncalled bases, mean Phred below 15, or no exact constant-primer or identifier match. COPE v1.2.5 was used to merge high-quality paired reads, and clonotypes were defined as unique nucleotide sequences. Clonotypes were aligned to IMGT TRBV, TRBD and TRBJ reference segments using MiTCR v1.1. The analysis included only V-J combinations with a frequency above 0.0001, which together covered over 98% of the repertoires. The TCS score was defined as the ratio of F50 (clonal expansion) to E x V (chaos), calculated using BLOSUM62-based TCRdist between CDR3 peptides within each V-J. Welch's t-statistics and random forest reduced just over 500 V-J features to around 14, which were used in a naive Bayes classifier (R e1071). Thyroid-blood repertoire similarity was quantified with the Morisita-Horn index. TCRdb passed the public sequencing reads through fastp at Q25 and MiXCR, retaining productive beta sequences. Every distinct CDR3 protein forms one entry, paired with its most common genes and DNA. The V and J calls come from TCRdb's annotation, not from the publication. The sample records about 59,000 distinct CDR3 sequences, approximately 53% of which are singletons. The top ten clonotypes cover roughly 3.3% of the sample.

This clonotype was sampled from a woman aged 60-75 years with Graves' ophthalmopathy. This receptor chain uses TRBV10-2 and TRBJ1-1, with TRBD1 perhaps the D gene, on 6 matching bases. The sample was blood. The CDR3 corresponds to CASGNRAMNTEAFF. The nucleotides read TGCGCCAGCGGAAACAGGGCGATGAACACTGAAGCTTTCTTT.